These T cell receptor beta chains were read from a single sample in a study of shared clonotypes between healthy human individuals. Sequencing was performed with immunoSEQ multiplex PCR; in TCRdb, only in-frame clones are kept and a portion is missing. This sample has roughly 2.6 million clones; approximately 90% occur once, and the top ten carry roughly 0.14%. Sequencing input: naive CD4+ T cells sorted from blood. The receptors here all came from a man aged 18 to 30 in good health. The CDR3 runs from the conserved cysteine through the conserved F or W. D genes are given only for firm matches. Only part of the rows carry a size: once, few, many, or a class if the clone is expanded.

>TRBV7-6|-|TRBJ1-6|TRBD1
TGTGCCAGCAGCTTTGACAGGGTAAGAAATTCACCCCTCCACTTT
CASSFDRVRNSPLHF
>TRBV11-3|-|TRBJ1-2|-
TGTGCCAGCAGCTTACAGGGTCCGATCCCTAACTATGGCTACACCTTC
CASSLQGPIPNYGYTF
>TRBV7-9|-|TRBJ2-5|-
TGTGCCAGCAGCGCGGACGTACAAGAGACCCAGTACTTC
CASSADVQETQYF
>TRBV6-5|-|TRBJ2-5|TRBD1
TGTGCCAGCAGAGGGACAGGGACTTTACTTGGGACCCAGTACTTC
CASRGTGTLLGTQYF
>TRBV5-1|-|TRBJ1-6|-
TGCGCCAGCAGCTTGTCACCAGACTCAGGGGTTGGCTCACCCCTCCACTTT
CASSLSPDSGVGSPLHF
>TRBV12-1|-|TRBJ2-2|-
TGTGCCAGCAGCTCTTGGGGGATGCGGTCCGGGGAGCTGTTTTTT
CASSSWGMRSGELFF
>TRBV14|-|TRBJ2-1|-
TGTGCCAGCAGCCCCTCCCTTCTACGAATCCGGAATGAGCAGTTCTTC
CASSPSLLRIRNEQFF
>TRBV6-1|-|TRBJ2-7|-
TGTGCCAGCAGTGGAACCCACAGATACGAGCAGTACTTC
CASSGTHRYEQYF
>TRBV7-2|-|TRBJ2-7|-
TGTGCCAGCAGCTTAAATTTCTACGAGCAGTACTTC
CASSLNFYEQYF
>TRBV5-1|-|TRBJ1-2|-
TGCGCCAGCAGCTTGGTGGGTTCGGCGGGTGACTATGGCTACACCTTC
CASSLVGSAGDYGYTF
>TRBV13|-|TRBJ2-7|TRBD2
TGTGCCAGCAGCTTCACAGTGAGCGGGGCCCCCTACGAGCAGTACTTC
CASSFTVSGAPYEQYF
>TRBV4-1|-|TRBJ2-7|-
TGCGCCAGCAGCCAAGATGATGGACAAACGGGGGAGCAGTACTTC
CASSQDDGQTGEQYF
>TRBV11-1|-|TRBJ1-2|-
TGTGCCAGCAGCTTAGGGGAGTTTCTGGGCGGCTACACCTTC
CASSLGEFLGGYTF
>TRBV2|-|TRBJ1-1|-
TGTGCCAGCAGTGAAGGCAGAAAGACTGAAGCTTTCTTT
CASSEGRKTEAFF
>TRBV28|-|TRBJ1-1|-
TGTGCCAGCAGTTCGATAGGGGGGATGAACACTGAAGCTTTCTTT
CASSSIGGMNTEAFF
>TRBV9|-|TRBJ2-2|TRBD2
TGTGCCAGCAGCGTAGCTTCTAGCGGGAACACCGGGGAGCTGTTTTTT
CASSVASSGNTGELFF
>TRBV7-9|-|TRBJ2-5|-
TGTGCCAGCAGCGTACCTACAGGGTTCCAAGAGACCCAGTACTTC
CASSVPTGFQETQYF
>TRBV30|-|TRBJ2-2|-
TGTGCCTGGAAGGGCGGTGTGAACACCGGGGAGCTGTTTTTT
CAWKGGVNTGELFF
>TRBV11-2|-|TRBJ2-7|-
TGTGCCAGCAGCTTAGAAGTGGGGAACTCCTACGAGCAGTACTTC
CASSLEVGNSYEQYF
>TRBV29-1|-|TRBJ2-5|-
TGCAGCGTTACCGGGCAAACGGAGGGGACCCAGTACTTC
CSVTGQTEGTQYF
>TRBV4-1|-|TRBJ2-7|TRBD1
TGCGCCAGCAGCCAAGGTGGGACAGGGATCCCCTACGAGCAGTACTTC
CASSQGGTGIPYEQYF
>TRBV27|once|TRBJ1-5|-
TGTGCCAGCAGTTTAACCAGGCCAACCGGGACCGAGAATCAGCCCCAGCATTTT
CASSLTRPTGTENQPQHF
>TRBV7-7|-|TRBJ2-7|-
TGTGCTAGCAGCTTACAGGGTTTGGGGGAGCAGTACTTC
CASSLQGLGEQYF
>TRBV4-1|-|TRBJ1-1|-
TGCGCCAGCAGCCTTCGGGCCCCGATCCTGAACACTGAAGCTTTCTTT
CASSLRAPILNTEAFF
>TRBV6-1|-|TRBJ1-2|-
TGTGCCAGCAGTGAACAGGGATATACAAACTATGGCTACACCTTC
CASSEQGYTNYGYTF
>TRBV11-2|-|TRBJ2-3|-
TGTGCCAGCAGCTTCACCAGGACAGGCACAGATACGCAGTATTTT
CASSFTRTGTDTQYF
>TRBV19|-|TRBJ2-2|-
TGTGCCAGTAGTATCTCGACAGGAAACACCGGGGAGCTGTTTTTT
CASSISTGNTGELFF
>TRBV7-7|-|TRBJ2-1|TRBD2
TGTGCTAGCAGCATTAGCGGGGGATACAATGAGCAGTTCTTC
CASSISGGYNEQFF
>TRBV5-1|-|TRBJ2-7|-
TGCGCCAGCACCTTAACAACAGGATCGGCGGCCTACGAGCAGTACTTC
CASTLTTGSAAYEQYF
>TRBV5-5|-|TRBJ2-1|-
TGTGCCAGCAGCTTGGCCCCGAGTGAGCAGTTCTTC
CASSLAPSEQFF
>TRBV5-1|-|TRBJ1-1|-
TGCGCCAGCAGCGGCCCGACCACTGAAGCTTTCTTT
CASSGPTTEAFF
>TRBV4-3|-|TRBJ2-1|TRBD2
TGCGCCAGCAGCCAGGGACTAGTGAATGGCGAGCAGTTCTTC
CASSQGLVNGEQFF
>TRBV6-5|-|TRBJ1-5|-
TGTGCCAGCAGCCGCCCCAATCAGCCCCAGCATTTT
CASSRPNQPQHF
>TRBV11-3|-|TRBJ1-3|-
TGTGCCAGCAGCGCAGGGATTGGAAACACCATATATTTT
CASSAGIGNTIYF
>TRBV5-1|-|TRBJ2-3|TRBD2
TGCGCCAGCAGCCTATTAGCGGGAGGGAGCACAGATACGCAGTATTTT
CASSLLAGGSTDTQYF
>TRBV13|-|TRBJ2-7|TRBD2
TGTGCCAGCAGCTTACGTCGACTAGCGGGTGCCTACGAGCAGTACTTC
CASSLRRLAGAYEQYF
>TRBV13|few|TRBJ2-3|-
TGTGCCAGCAGCACCCGGGGGGGACAGGATACGCAGTATTTT
CASSTRGGQDTQYF
>TRBV5-4|-|TRBJ1-5|-
TGTGCCAGCAGCACTGATTCCAATCAGCCCCAGCATTTT
CASSTDSNQPQHF
>TRBV4-3|-|TRBJ1-1|-
TGCGCCAGCAGCCAAGATCGAGACACTGAAGCTTTCTTT
CASSQDRDTEAFF
>TRBV4-3|-|TRBJ2-5|TRBD2
TGCGCCAGCAGCCAAGATAATGCGGGAGGGCCAGAGACCCAGTACTTC
CASSQDNAGGPETQYF
>TRBV7-2|-|TRBJ2-2|-
TGTGCCAGCAGCTTAGTATACCAGACCGGGGAGCTGTTTTTT
CASSLVYQTGELFF
>TRBV19|-|TRBJ1-1|-
TGTGCTCTCCAGGGCTTCACTGAAGCTTTCTTT
CALQGFTEAFF
>TRBV27|few|TRBJ1-6|TRBD1
TGTGCCAGCAGTTTCGGACAGGCCAGCTCCTATAATTCACCCCTCCACTTT
CASSFGQASSYNSPLHF
>TRBV30|-|TRBJ1-4|-
TGTGCCTGGAGCTTCAGGAGTGAAAAACTGTTTTTT
CAWSFRSEKLFF
>TRBV7-2|-|TRBJ2-7|TRBD2
TGTGCCAGCAGCCAAGGTCCCCCCAGCGGGAACCCGAACTACGAGCAGTACTTC
CASSQGPPSGNPNYEQYF
>TRBV27|-|TRBJ2-7|-
TGTGCCAGCAGTCCTAGATCTGGGGGCGAGCAGTACTTC
CASSPRSGGEQYF
>TRBV2|-|TRBJ1-1|-
TGTGCCAGCAGTGATTGGGACAAGCAAGCTTTCTTT
CASSDWDKQAFF
>TRBV27|-|TRBJ1-6|TRBD1
TGTGCCAGCAGTTTCGGGACAGATAATTCACCCCTCCACTTT
CASSFGTDNSPLHF
>TRBV7-2|-|TRBJ2-7|-
TGTGCCAGCAGCTTAGCAGCGCTCGAGCAGTACTTC
CASSLAALEQYF
>TRBV25-1|-|TRBJ2-1|TRBD2
TGTGCCAGCAGTAGTCGGACTAGCAGGGTCAATGAGCAGTTCTTC
CASSSRTSRVNEQFF
>TRBV28|-|TRBJ1-5|-
TGTGCCAGCAGGAAGGGACGTAATAGCAATCAGCCCCAGCATTTT
CASRKGRNSNQPQHF
>TRBV29-1|-|TRBJ1-1|-
TGCAGCGTCGCGTACAGACTCGGCACTGAAGCTTTCTTT
CSVAYRLGTEAFF
>TRBV6-5|-|TRBJ1-1|-
TGTGCCAGCAGCTTCTCCAGGTTCATGAACACTGAAGCTTTCTTT
CASSFSRFMNTEAFF
>TRBV2|once|TRBJ2-3|-
TGTGCCAGCCTGAACCGAGATACGCAGTATTTT
CASLNRDTQYF
>TRBV29-1|-|TRBJ2-7|-
TGCAGCGTCTCCAGGCCGCCCTACGAGCAGTACTTC
CSVSRPPYEQYF
>TRBV30|few|TRBJ1-1|-
TGTGCCTGGGGGGGCCGGAGGACTGAAGCTTTCTTT
CAWGGRRTEAFF
>TRBV10-2|-|TRBJ2-3|-
TGCGCCAGTTTCCAAGGGGGCACAGATACGCAGTATTTT
CASFQGGTDTQYF
>TRBV27|-|TRBJ1-3|-
TGTGCCAGCAGTTTGGGGTTCCCAGGGGTTAACTCTGGAAACACCATATATTTT
CASSLGFPGVNSGNTIYF
>TRBV5-6|-|TRBJ1-6|TRBD1
TGTGCCAGCAGCTTGTCTTTAACAGGGGGATTAAATTCACCCCTCCACTTT
CASSLSLTGGLNSPLHF
>TRBV6-4|-|TRBJ1-1|TRBD1
TGTGCCAGCAGCGACAGGGTGAACACTGAAGCTTTCTTT
CASSDRVNTEAFF